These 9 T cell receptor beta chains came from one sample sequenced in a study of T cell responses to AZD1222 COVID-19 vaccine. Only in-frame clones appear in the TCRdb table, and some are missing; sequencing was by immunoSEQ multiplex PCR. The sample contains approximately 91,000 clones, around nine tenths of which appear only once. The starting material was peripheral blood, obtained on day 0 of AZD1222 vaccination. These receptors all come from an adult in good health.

The CDR3 loop is CASRPLRGSGTQYF. The CDR3 DNA reads TGTGCCAGCAGGCCTCTCCGGGGGTCGGGGACCCAGTACTTC. The chain is built from TRBV7-2 and TRBJ2-5, with a weak D call TRBD2 (6 bases). The germline V and J ends were trimmed by 6 bases and 7 bases, with 18 bases remaining between them. This CDR3 is built from 14 residues. Germline V gene data show CDR1 as SGHTA and CDR2 as FQGNSA.

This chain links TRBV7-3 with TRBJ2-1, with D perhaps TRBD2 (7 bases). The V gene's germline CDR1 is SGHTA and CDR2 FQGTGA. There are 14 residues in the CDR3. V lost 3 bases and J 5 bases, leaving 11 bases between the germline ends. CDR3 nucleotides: TGTGCCAGCAGCTTGGCGGGGGCAAACAATGAGCAGTTCTTC. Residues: CASSLAGANNEQFF.

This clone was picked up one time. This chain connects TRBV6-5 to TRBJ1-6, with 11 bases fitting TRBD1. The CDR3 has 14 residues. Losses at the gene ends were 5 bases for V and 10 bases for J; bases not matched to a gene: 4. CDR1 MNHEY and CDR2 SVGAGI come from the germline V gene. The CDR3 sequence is CASSPDRGQSPLHF. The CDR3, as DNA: TGTGCCAGCAGTCCGGACAGGGGGCAGTCACCCCTCCACTTT.

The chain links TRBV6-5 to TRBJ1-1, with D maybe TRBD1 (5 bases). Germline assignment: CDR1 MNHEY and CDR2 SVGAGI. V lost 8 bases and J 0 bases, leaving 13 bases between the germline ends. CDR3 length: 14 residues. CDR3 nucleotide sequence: TGTGCCAGCTCCCGCGGGACGGTGAACACTGAAGCTTTCTTT. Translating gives CASSRGTVNTEAFF.

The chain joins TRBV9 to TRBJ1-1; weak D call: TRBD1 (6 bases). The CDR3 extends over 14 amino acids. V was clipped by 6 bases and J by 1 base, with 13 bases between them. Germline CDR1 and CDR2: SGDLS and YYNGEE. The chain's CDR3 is CASTGELPNTEAFF. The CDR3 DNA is TGTGCCAGCACAGGGGAACTTCCGAACACTGAAGCTTTCTTT. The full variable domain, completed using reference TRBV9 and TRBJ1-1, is DSGVTQTPKHLITATGQRVTLRCSPRSGDLSVYWYQQSLDQGLQFLIQYYNGEERAKGNILERFSAQQFPDLHSELNLSSLELGDSALYFCASTGELPNTEAFFGQGTRLTVV.

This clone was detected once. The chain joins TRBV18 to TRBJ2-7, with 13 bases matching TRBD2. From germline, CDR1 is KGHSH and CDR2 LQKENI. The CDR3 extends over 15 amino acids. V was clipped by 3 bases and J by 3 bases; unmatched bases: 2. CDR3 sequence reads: CASSPGLAGVYEQYF. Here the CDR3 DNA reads TGTGCCAGCTCACCCGGACTAGCGGGGGTCTACGAGCAGTACTTC. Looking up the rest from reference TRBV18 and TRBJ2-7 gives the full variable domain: NAGVMQNPRHLVRRRGQEARLRCSPMKGHSHVYWYRQLPEEGLKFMVYLQKENIIDESGMPKERFSAEFPKEGPSILRIQQVVRGDSAAYFCASSPGLAGVYEQYFGPGTRLTVT.

The CDR3 DNA sequence: TGTGCCAGCAGTTACCCCAAGACAGATTATCAGCCCCAGCATTTT. Protein sequence: CASSYPKTDYQPQHF. The chain employs TRBV6-6 and TRBJ1-5; tentatively, D is TRBD1 (5 bases). Germline V gene data show CDR1 as MNHNY and CDR2 as SVGAGI (reference sequence). The length of the CDR3 is 15 residues. V lost 2 bases to trimming and J lost 5 bases, with 13 bases between them.

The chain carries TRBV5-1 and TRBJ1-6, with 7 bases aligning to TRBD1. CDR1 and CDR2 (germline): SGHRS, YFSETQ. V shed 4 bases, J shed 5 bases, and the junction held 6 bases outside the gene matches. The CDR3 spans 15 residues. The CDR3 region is CASSVDRRDNSPLHF. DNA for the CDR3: TGCGCCAGCAGCGTGGACAGGAGAGATAATTCACCCCTCCACTTT. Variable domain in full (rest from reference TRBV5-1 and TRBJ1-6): KAGVTQTPRYLIKTRGQQVTLSCSPISGHRSVSWYQQTPGQGLQFLFEYFSETQRNKGNFPGRFSGRQFSNSRSEMNVSTLELGDSALYLCASSVDRRDNSPLHFGNGTRLTVT.

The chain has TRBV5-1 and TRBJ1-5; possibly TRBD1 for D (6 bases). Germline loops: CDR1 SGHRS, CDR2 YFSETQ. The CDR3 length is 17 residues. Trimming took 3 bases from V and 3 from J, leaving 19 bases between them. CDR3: CASSSTIGQGLNQPQHF. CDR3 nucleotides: TGCGCCAGCAGCTCGACCATAGGGCAGGGGCTCAATCAGCCCCAGCATTTT.